The 9 T cell receptor beta chains in this list originate from one sample, sequenced in a study of blood T cell repertoires in COVID-19. The assay was immunoSEQ multiplex PCR, and TCRdb's table has in-frame clones only and misses some. The sample has 200,000 to 250,000 clones, 87% seen once. The sample taken for sequencing was PBMCs or T cells enriched from blood (not recorded which). The receptor source for this set is a woman aged 30 to 39 with acute COVID-19.

The chain has TRBV5-1 and TRBJ2-7; TRBD1 might be the D (5 bases). CDR1 and CDR2 from the germline V gene are SGHRS and YFSETQ. The CDR3 totals 14 residues. With 2 bases removed from V and 5 bases from J, the gap between germline ends came to 14 bases. This chain's CDR3 is CASSLRGFVDEQYF. The CDR3 nucleotides are TGCGCCAGCAGCTTAAGGGGTTTCGTGGACGAGCAGTACTTC. Full variable domain (remainder filled in from reference TRBV5-1 and TRBJ2-7): KAGVTQTPRYLIKTRGQQVTLSCSPISGHRSVSWYQQTPGQGLQFLFEYFSETQRNKGNFPGRFSGRQFSNSRSEMNVSTLELGDSALYLCASSLRGFVDEQYFGPGTRLTVT.

The rearrangement joins TRBV10-2 to TRBJ2-1, with 10 bases aligning to TRBD2. V gave up 4 bases and J gave up 0 bases; unmatched junction bases: 6. Germline CDR1 reads WSHSY; CDR2 reads SAAADI. The CDR3 contains 17 residues. In nucleotides, the CDR3 is TGCGCCAGCAGTGTTAGCGGGGGGAGAGGCTCCTACAATGAGCAGTTCTTC. Protein product: CASSVSGGRGSYNEQFF.

CDR3 residues: CASRSDRAYGYTF. The DNA for the CDR3 is TGTGCCAGCAGATCGGACAGGGCCTATGGCTACACCTTC. This rearrangement joins TRBV12-3 or TRBV12-4 to TRBJ1-2, with 8 bases lining up with TRBD1. The CDR3 spans 13 residues. V was pared by 6 bases and J by 4 bases, with 4 bases of the junction left unmatched.

The chain combines TRBV4-1 with TRBJ2-7, with D possibly matching TRBD1 (7 bases). V lost 4 bases and J 5 bases, leaving 21 bases between the germline ends. The CDR3 loop spans 16 amino acids. Germline loops: CDR1 MGHRA, CDR2 YSYEKL. In DNA, the CDR3 is TGCGCCAGCAGCCCCCTCGCGGGACAGAATTTTGACGAGCAGTACTTC. Translated, it gives CASSPLAGQNFDEQYF.

This clone was seen a handful of times. The chain uses TRBV9 and TRBJ1-5, with D tentatively TRBD1 (6 bases). Between the trimmed V and J ends, which lost 2 bases and 3 bases, there was a span of 12 bases. Germline CDR1 and CDR2: SGDLS and YYNGEE. The CDR3 totals 15 residues. CDR3 amino acids: CASSVTDRNNQPQHF. DNA for the CDR3: TGTGCCAGCAGCGTTACGGACAGAAACAATCAGCCCCAGCATTTT.

The V call is TRBV10-3, the J call TRBJ1-2; possibly TRBD1 for D (5 bases). This CDR3 contains 15 residues. CDR1 ENHRY and CDR2 SYGVKD come from the germline V gene. Trimming took off 3 bases at V and 6 bases at J, with 17 bases between the two ends. The CDR3 bases are TGTGCCATCAGTGACCCCTCGGGGAGGGGAAATGGCTACACCTTC. Protein: CAISDPSGRGNGYTF.

This chain joins TRBV19 and TRBJ1-1, with D possibly being TRBD1 (6 bases). V was cut by 6 bases and J by 4 bases, with 12 bases left in between. CDR1 is LNHDA, CDR2 SQIVND, per germline (reference sequence). This CDR3 comprises 13 residues. The CDR3 spells CASRSGGGTEAFF. The CDR3 DNA is TGTGCCAGTAGATCGGGAGGGGGCACTGAAGCTTTCTTT.

This sequence joins TRBV20-1 and TRBJ1-1; D may be TRBD1 (6 bases). Germline loops: CDR1 DFQATT, CDR2 SNEGSKA (reference sequence). The V end lost 5 bases, the J end lost 11 bases, and 15 bases lay between the germline ends. The CDR3 covers 11 residues. CDR3 bases: TGCAGTGCTCCTTCGCGGGGGCTGGCTTTCTTT. Residues: CSAPSRGLAFF.

Regarding this clone: Other DNA sequences in this specimen translate into the identical CDR3. The chain employs TRBV5-1 and TRBJ2-1; 13 nucleotides align to TRBD2. The V and J ends lost 4 bases and 5 bases, in that order; junction bases with no gene match: 3. The CDR3 loop spans 15 amino acids. Germline CDR1 reads SGHRS; CDR2 reads YFSETQ. The CDR3 protein is CASSLGLAGDNEQFF. CDR3 nucleotides: TGCGCCAGCAGCCTTGGACTAGCGGGGGACAATGAGCAGTTCTTC.